These T cell receptor beta chains were read from a single sample in a study of blood T cell repertoires in COVID-19. The protocol was immunoSEQ multiplex PCR, while the TCRdb copy is restricted to in-frame clones and leaves out a portion. The table has approximately 50,000 clones, 65% to 90% seen once. Sequences were obtained from peripheral blood. The receptors here all came from a human donor in a cohort sampled during active COVID-19. The CDR3 runs from the conserved cysteine through the conserved F or W. The order of the fields is D gene, clone size, V gene, J gene, CDR3 protein, CDR3 DNA. A D gene is named only where the DNA matches it firmly. A row's size may be missing; if present it is once, few, many or a size class.

-	-	TRBV18	TRBJ2-1	CASSPRISGRNEQFF	TGTGCCAGCTCACCAAGGATCAGCGGGCGCAATGAGCAGTTCTTC
-	-	TRBV7-8	TRBJ1-5	CASSLVYRVSNQPQHF	TGTGCCAGCAGCTTAGTTTACAGGGTTAGCAATCAGCCCCAGCATTTT
-	few	TRBV5-6	TRBJ1-3	CASSLGQASGNTIYF	TGTGCCAGCAGCTTGGGGCAGGCCTCTGGAAACACCATATATTTT
-	-	TRBV5-1	TRBJ1-2	CASSFTFRGPSRGYTF	TGCGCCAGCAGCTTTACTTTCAGGGGCCCCTCTCGTGGCTACACCTTC
-	-	TRBV9	TRBJ2-6	CASSVAPSEALNSGANVLTF	TGTGCCAGCAGCGTAGCCCCCTCCGAAGCCCTTAACTCTGGGGCCAACGTCCTGACTTTC
-	-	TRBV27	TRBJ1-1	CASSQSVQANTEAFF	TGTGCCAGCAGCCAATCGGTCCAAGCCAACACTGAAGCTTTCTTT
-	few	TRBV15	TRBJ1-2	CATSRDQQTYGYTF	TGTGCCACCAGCAGAGATCAACAGACCTATGGCTACACCTTC
TRBD2	-	TRBV18	TRBJ2-3	CASSLGASGTSDTQYF	TGTGCCAGCTCACTAGGCGCTAGCGGGACTTCAGATACGCAGTATTTT
-	-	TRBV5-4	TRBJ1-3	CASSSSSGNTIYF	TGTGCCAGCAGCTCGAGCTCTGGAAACACCATATATTTT
-	-	TRBV5-1	TRBJ2-3	CASSIGGGSSDTQYF	TGCGCCAGCAGCATTGGGGGCGGGAGCTCAGATACGCAGTATTTT
TRBD2	-	TRBV6-5	TRBJ2-7	CASRLAGPPTYEQYF	TGTGCCAGCAGGCTAGCGGGACCCCCTACCTACGAGCAGTACTTC
TRBD2	-	TRBV5-1	TRBJ2-7	CASSLAGDPYEQYF	TGCGCCAGCAGCCTAGCGGGAGATCCCTACGAGCAGTACTTC
TRBD2	-	TRBV3-1/TRBV3-2	TRBJ2-7	CASSQTLAGPYEQYF	TGTGCCAGCAGCCAAACACTAGCGGGCCCCTACGAGCAGTACTTC
-	few	TRBV18	TRBJ2-6	CASSRLNSGTLTSGANVLTF	TGTGCCAGCTCACGACTCAATTCCGGGACACTCACCTCTGGGGCCAACGTCCTGACTTTC
TRBD1	-	TRBV6-2/TRBV6-3	TRBJ2-7	CASSYSRTGGVSYEQYF	TGTGCCAGCAGTTACTCGCGGACAGGGGGAGTCTCCTACGAGCAGTACTTC
TRBD2	-	TRBV7-6	TRBJ2-7	CASSLETSGRTDEQYF	TGTGCCAGCAGCCTAGAGACTAGCGGGAGAACAGACGAGCAGTACTTC
-	-	TRBV2	TRBJ2-3	CASFFGSGTDTQYF	TGTGCCAGCTTTTTCGGGAGTGGCACAGATACGCAGTATTTT
TRBD1	many	TRBV6-5	TRBJ2-7	CASSSPGQSTYEQYF	TGTGCCAGCAGCAGCCCGGGACAGTCTACTTACGAGCAGTACTTC
TRBD1	few	TRBV2	TRBJ1-1	CARIGQGNTEAFF	TGTGCCAGAATCGGACAGGGGAACACTGAAGCTTTCTTT
-	once	TRBV4-1	TRBJ1-2	CASSQTGSYGYTF	TGCGCCAGCAGCCAAACAGGGTCCTATGGCTACACCTTC
TRBD2	-	TRBV7-6	TRBJ2-3	CASSPRLAGGRGVRDTQYF	TGTGCCAGCAGCCCGCGACTAGCGGGAGGGAGGGGTGTTAGGGATACGCAGTATTTT
TRBD1	-	TRBV5-1	TRBJ1-1	CASSLTGDRASKAFF	TGCGCCAGCAGTCTGACGGGGGACAGGGCTTCAAAAGCTTTCTTT
-	-	TRBV4-1	TRBJ1-4	CASSQGQRFNEKLFF	TGCGCCAGCAGCCAAGGACAGAGATTCAATGAAAAACTGTTTTTT
TRBD2	-	TRBV15	TRBJ2-5	CATSRQAGGQETQYF	TGTGCCACCAGCAGACAAGCGGGAGGGCAAGAGACCCAGTACTTC
-	-	TRBV2	TRBJ2-7	CASSEVGVYEQYF	TGTGCCAGCAGTGAAGTCGGGGTCTACGAGCAGTACTTC
TRBD1	-	TRBV5-5	TRBJ2-5	CASSLEQGVKTQYF	TGTGCCAGCAGCTTGGAGCAGGGGGTAAAGACCCAGTACTTC
TRBD2	-	TRBV5-1	TRBJ2-2	CASSSPSGRAGELFF	TGCGCCAGCAGCTCCCCTAGCGGGAGGGCCGGGGAGCTGTTTTTT
TRBD1	-	TRBV19	TRBJ1-5	CASSVTPGQLYSNQPQHF	TGTGCCAGTAGTGTTACTCCGGGACAGCTTTATAGCAATCAGCCCCAGCATTTT
-	-	TRBV2	TRBJ2-7	CASSELSPPSYEQYF	TGTGCCAGCAGTGAACTATCCCCACCTTCCTACGAGCAGTACTTC
-	-	TRBV2	TRBJ1-4	CASRRDLTNEKLFF	TGTGCCAGCAGGCGGGATTTAACTAATGAAAAACTGTTTTTT
-	-	TRBV5-8	TRBJ1-2	CASSLVAIGGYTF	TGTGCCAGCAGCTTGGTAGCTATAGGTGGCTACACCTTC
-	-	TRBV29-1	TRBJ1-1	CSGSGHLNTEAFF	TGCAGCGGATCAGGACACCTGAACACTGAAGCTTTCTTT
TRBD1	-	TRBV2	TRBJ2-3	CAISGQGWSADTQYF	TGTGCCATTTCCGGACAGGGGTGGAGTGCAGATACGCAGTATTTT
TRBD2	-	TRBV6-1	TRBJ2-3	CASSEGQGTRSNTQYF	TGTGCCAGCAGTGAGGGCCAGGGGACTAGATCAAACACGCAGTATTTT
-	-	TRBV28	TRBJ2-4	CASSFKSSDKNIQYF	TGTGCCAGCAGTTTCAAATCTAGCGACAAAAACATTCAGTACTTC
TRBD2	-	TRBV18	TRBJ2-7	CASSGRWTSGRGGSYEQYF	TGTGCCAGCTCAGGAAGGTGGACTAGCGGGAGAGGGGGTTCCTACGAGCAGTACTTC
-	-	TRBV4-1	TRBJ1-2	CASSQDSGVGGRLGYTF	TGCGCCAGCAGCCAAGATTCTGGGGTCGGGGGGCGCCTTGGCTACACCTTC
-	-	TRBV19	TRBJ2-5	CASSIGGSPKTQYF	TGTGCCAGTAGTATAGGAGGCAGTCCGAAGACCCAGTACTTC
TRBD1	few	TRBV2	TRBJ1-2	CASIRDRDNYGYTF	TGTGCCAGCATCCGGGACAGGGATAACTATGGCTACACCTTC
TRBD1	-	TRBV20-1	TRBJ1-6	CSASGGQGDSYSPLHF	TGCAGTGCTAGTGGGGGACAGGGAGATTCCTATTCACCCCTCCACTTT
-	few	TRBV2	TRBJ1-5	CASSPTAGGQPQHF	TGTGCCAGCAGTCCTACAGCGGGGGGTCAGCCCCAGCATTTT
TRBD2	-	TRBV7-9	TRBJ2-7	CASSPYAGGSSYEQYF	TGTGCCAGCAGCCCATATGCGGGAGGGTCCTCCTACGAGCAGTACTTC
TRBD1	-	TRBV27	TRBJ2-7	CASSLRTGIEQYF	TGTGCCAGCAGTTTACGGACAGGGATCGAGCAGTACTTC
-	few	TRBV5-4	TRBJ2-3	CASSLAAGLYTDTQYF	TGTGCCAGCAGCTTGGCTGCGGGACTGTACACAGATACGCAGTATTTT
-	-	TRBV6-2/TRBV6-3	TRBJ2-1	CASSPGNEQFF	TGTGCCAGCAGTCCCGGGAATGAGCAGTTCTTC
TRBD1	-	TRBV5-4	TRBJ2-5	CASSPSTGGGETQYF	TGTGCCAGCAGCCCCTCGACAGGGGGAGGAGAGACCCAGTACTTC